The 29 T cell receptor beta chains below come from one sample, sequenced in a study of blood T cell repertoires in COVID-19. Sequenced by immunoSEQ multiplex PCR; TCRdb stores in-frame clones only, minus some. The table has some 270,000 clones, approximately 85% seen once. Material: PBMCs or T cells enriched from blood (not recorded which). These receptors originate from a woman aged 45-65 years with acute COVID-19.

The chain uses TRBV7-2 and TRBJ2-1; 7 nucleotides agree with TRBD1. Germline loops: CDR1 SGHTA, CDR2 FQGNSA. With V trimmed by 5 bases and J by 1 base, 5 bases remained unmatched. The CDR3 extends over 15 amino acids. DNA for the CDR3: TGTGCCAGCAGCACACGGACAGGTTCCTACAATGAGCAGTTCTTC. Its translation is CASSTRTGSYNEQFF.

This clone appeared a single time. The V gene is TRBV19, the J gene TRBJ1-1; 10 bases are shared with TRBD1. With V trimmed by 4 bases and J by 5 bases, 16 bases remained unmatched. The germline V gene has CDR1 LNHDA and CDR2 SQIVND (reference sequence). This CDR3 spans 18 amino acids. The chain's CDR3 is CASSTVAGQGIFTTEAFF. CDR3 DNA sequence: TGTGCCAGTAGTACGGTAGCGGGACAGGGGATTTTTACGACTGAAGCTTTCTTT.

In this sample, this clone turned up a few times. The chain combines TRBV18 with TRBJ1-1; D call uncertain. The V gene's germline CDR1 is KGHSH and CDR2 LQKENI. This CDR3 is built from 14 residues. The V gene lost 1 base and the J gene lost 4 bases, with 10 bases spanning the gap. The CDR3 region has the DNA TGTGCCAGCTCACCACGGCAGGAAAGCACTGAAGCTTTCTTT. Translated, it gives CASSPRQESTEAFF.

This sequence joins TRBV13 and TRBJ2-1, with 14 nucleotides matching TRBD2. The J segment lost 7 bases and the V segment lost 4 bases, leaving 9 bases of the junction unmatched. The length of the CDR3 is 17 residues. The germline V gene encodes CDR1 PRHDT and CDR2 FYEKMQ (reference sequence). CDR3: CASSSSSRLAGGNEQFF. CDR3 sequence (DNA): TGTGCCAGCAGCTCATCCTCCAGACTAGCGGGGGGGAATGAGCAGTTCTTC.

This chain uses TRBV6-5 with TRBJ1-1; maybe TRBD1 (5 bases). Germline V gene lookup returns CDR1 MNHEY and CDR2 SVGAGI. This CDR3 region has 14 residues. V shed 2 bases and J shed 5 bases, with 12 bases lying between them. CDR3 loop: CASSYTGEGTEAFF. For the CDR3, the DNA is TGTGCCAGCAGTTACACGGGGGAGGGAACTGAAGCTTTCTTT.

The gene calls are TRBV7-8 and TRBJ1-1; maybe TRBD1 (5 bases). V dropped 3 bases and J dropped 2 bases, with 7 bases sitting between them. The germline V gene encodes CDR1 SGHVS and CDR2 FQNEAQ. CDR3 length: 13 amino acids. The CDR3 DNA reads as TGTGCCAGCAGCTTCGGACATAACACTGAAGCTTTCTTT. Its protein product is CASSFGHNTEAFF.

The V gene is TRBV3-1 (or the pseudogene TRBV3-2), the J gene TRBJ2-7; 9 bases map to TRBD1. This CDR3 has 14 amino acids. V was pared by 4 bases and J by 4 bases, with 5 bases of the junction left unmatched. Germline V lookup: CDR1 LGHDT, CDR2 YNNKEL (reference sequence). The CDR3, as DNA: TGTGCCAGCAGCCGTCCCGGGACAGGGTACGAGCAGTACTTC. Protein: CASSRPGTGYEQYF.

The V gene is TRBV7-8, the J gene TRBJ1-6; D is undetermined. The CDR3 loop spans 16 amino acids. Germline V gene sequence: CDR1 SGHVS, CDR2 FQNEAQ. V shed 5 bases and J shed 5 bases, with 16 bases lying between them. CDR3 sequence reads: CASSPRSAPDNSPLHF. CDR3 DNA sequence: TGTGCCAGCAGCCCCAGGTCGGCGCCCGATAATTCACCCCTCCACTTT.

The V and J genes are TRBV10-1 and TRBJ2-7; TRBD1 matches at 7 bases. CDR1 WNHNN and CDR2 SYGVQD come from the germline V gene (reference sequence). This CDR3 region has 14 residues. J was trimmed by 2 bases and V by 3 bases; bases with no gene match: 4. The CDR3 DNA is TGCGCCAGCAGTGACCCCGGACAGGCCTACGAGCAGTACTTC. It yields the protein CASSDPGQAYEQYF.

This clone was observed a single time. Written as DNA, the CDR3 is TGTGCCAGCAGGAATGACAGGGTCGAGCAGTACTTC. Its protein is CASRNDRVEQYF. The chain employs TRBV2 and TRBJ2-7; 7 bases are a match to TRBD1. The V gene end was trimmed by 6 bases and the J gene end by 6 bases; junction bases not matched to a gene: 5. The CDR3 consists of 12 residues. Germline values: CDR1 SNHLY, CDR2 FYNNEI.

This clone showed up just once. The chain couples TRBV29-1 to TRBJ1-2; 9 nucleotides agree with TRBD1. This CDR3 region has 13 residues. V lost 3 bases, J lost 5 bases, and 4 bases stayed unmatched. Germline values: CDR1 SQVTM, CDR2 ANQGSEA. CDR3 nucleotides: TGCAGCGTTGAGGAGACAGGGGGATATGGCTACACCTTC. Its translation is CSVEETGGYGYTF.

The chain is built from TRBV6-2 or TRBV6-3 and TRBJ2-2; 12 positions agree with TRBD2. V trimming: 2 bases; J trimming: 4 bases; junction bases outside the gene matches: 8. Germline CDR1 MNHEY, CDR2 SVGEGT. This CDR3 is built from 18 residues. CDR3 DNA sequence: TGTGCCAGCAGTTACCGATCCGGACTAGCGGGGCTCACCGGGGAGCTGTTTTTT. Translated, it gives CASSYRSGLAGLTGELFF.

The table lists this clone with many counts. The chain combines TRBV4-1 with TRBJ2-7; the D gene is possibly TRBD2 (5 bases). The CDR3 is 15 residues long. Germline assignment: CDR1 MGHRA and CDR2 YSYEKL. Trimming removed 5 bases from V and 3 bases from J, with 17 bases in between. The CDR3 coding sequence is TGCGCCAGCAGCGAGTACCTTAGCGTATTCTACGAGCAGTACTTC. It specifies CASSEYLSVFYEQYF.

To note about this clone: This sample also contains other DNA sequences that code for the same CDR3. This rearrangement joins TRBV6-1 to TRBJ1-1; weak D call: TRBD1 (5 bases). Trimming pared 3 bases from V and 2 bases from J, leaving 13 bases between. The germline gives CDR1 MNHNS, CDR2 SASEGT. The CDR3 has 15 amino acids. CDR3 amino acids: CASSEVGRVNTEAFF. In DNA, the CDR3 is TGTGCCAGCAGTGAGGTGGGCAGGGTAAACACTGAAGCTTTCTTT.

The chain has TRBV7-9 and TRBJ2-5, with 7 positions matching TRBD1. The germline V gene encodes CDR1 SEHNR and CDR2 FQNEAQ (reference sequence). CDR3 length: 18 residues. The ends lost 4 bases at V and 1 base at J; junction bases unmatched: 15. CDR3 DNA: TGTGCCAGCAGCTCGACTCGCTACCGGGACAGCTCCCAAGAGACCCAGTACTTC. It specifies CASSSTRYRDSSQETQYF.

V is TRBV25-1 and J is TRBJ2-5; 7 bases align to TRBD2. The CDR3 runs to 15 residues. Trimming took 6 bases from V and 2 from J; bases not matched to a gene: 9. Germline loops: CDR1 MGHDK, CDR2 SYGVNS. For the CDR3, the DNA is TGTGCCAGCAGGAAAGCCGGGACTATGCAAGAGACCCAGTACTTC. Protein sequence: CASRKAGTMQETQYF. Filled out from reference TRBV25-1 and TRBJ2-5, the complete variable domain reads EADIYQTPRYLVIGTGKKITLECSQTMGHDKMYWYQQDPGMELHLIHYSYGVNSTEKGDLSSESTVSRIRTEHFPLTLESARPSHTSQYLCASRKAGTMQETQYFGPGTRLLVL.

The chain has TRBV5-1 and TRBJ2-1, with 9 bases fitting TRBD1. Germline CDR1 SGHRS, CDR2 YFSETQ. There are 16 residues in the CDR3. V lost 2 bases, J lost 0 bases, and 3 bases stayed unmatched. Here the CDR3 reads CASSFDRGSSYNEQFF. As DNA, the CDR3 is TGCGCCAGCAGCTTTGACAGGGGGAGCTCCTACAATGAGCAGTTCTTC. The entire variable domain, with the rest obtained from reference TRBV5-1 and TRBJ2-1, is as follows: KAGVTQTPRYLIKTRGQQVTLSCSPISGHRSVSWYQQTPGQGLQFLFEYFSETQRNKGNFPGRFSGRQFSNSRSEMNVSTLELGDSALYLCASSFDRGSSYNEQFFGPGTRLTVL.

This chain connects TRBV29-1 to TRBJ1-1, with a possible D match to TRBD1 (5 bases). The germline V gene encodes CDR1 SQVTM and CDR2 ANQGSEA. V lost 4 bases and J lost 0, with 9 bases in between. This CDR3 contains 13 residues. The CDR3 loop is CSVVTALNTEAFF. CDR3 nucleotides: TGCAGCGTTGTGACAGCTCTGAACACTGAAGCTTTCTTT.

The chain uses TRBV5-1 and TRBJ1-2; no clear D gene. Germline CDR1 is SGHRS and CDR2 is YFSETQ. V was clipped by 4 bases and J by 11 bases, with 18 bases between them. The CDR3 consists of 13 residues. CDR3 coding DNA: TGCGCCAGCAGCGTCGATACCTCGAGGGAGTACACCTTC. Translation: CASSVDTSREYTF.

This chain uses TRBV12-3 or TRBV12-4 with TRBJ2-1; maybe TRBD1 (5 bases). The CDR3 spans 13 residues. Trimming took off 2 bases at V and 5 bases at J, with 7 bases between the two ends. The CDR3 region is CASSLTGDNEQFF. DNA of the CDR3: TGTGCCAGCAGTTTAACAGGAGACAATGAGCAGTTCTTC.

This clone was observed once. This chain connects TRBV23-1 to TRBJ1-3; TRBD1 matches 11 bases. TRBV23-1 has ORF status, its function being uncertain. The CDR3 loop spans 18 amino acids. J gave up 4 bases and V 3 bases, and 11 bases lay outside the gene matches. The CDR3 sequence: CASSHELDRGRSGNTIYF. The CDR3 region has the DNA TGCGCCAGCAGTCACGAGTTGGACAGGGGGCGATCCGGAAACACCATATATTTT.

The chain links TRBV4-3 to TRBJ1-2; 9 bases map to TRBD1. V was pared by 5 bases and J by 6 bases, with 4 bases of the junction left unmatched. Germline V gene lookup returns CDR1 LGHNA and CDR2 YSLEER. There are 13 residues in the CDR3. This CDR3 is CASSLRTGDGYTF. CDR3 sequence (DNA): TGCGCCAGCAGCTTACGGACAGGGGATGGCTACACCTTC.

The V call is TRBV7-2, the J call TRBJ1-5, with 7 bases aligning to TRBD1. J gave up 3 bases and V 0 bases, and 5 bases lay outside the gene matches. The CDR3 spans 16 residues. Per the germline V gene, CDR1 is SGHTA and CDR2 is FQGNSA. CDR3 amino acids: CASSLARDSSNQPQHF. The CDR3 DNA is TGTGCCAGCAGCTTAGCGCGGGACAGTTCCAATCAGCCCCAGCATTTT.

The rearrangement joins TRBV6-1 to TRBJ1-5, with 8 positions matching TRBD1. The length of the CDR3 is 15 residues. V shed 3 bases and J 6 bases; nucleotides not matched to a gene: 7. Germline V gene lookup returns CDR1 MNHNS and CDR2 SASEGT. The CDR3 is CASSDLDRESQPQHF. CDR3 DNA sequence: TGTGCCAGCAGTGATCTGGACAGGGAGAGTCAGCCCCAGCATTTT.

The chain uses TRBV4-2 and TRBJ1-3, with D hard to call. Germline values: CDR1 LGHNA, CDR2 YNFKEQ. Trimming left V 4 bases short and J 0 bases short, with 16 bases between. CDR3 length equals 17 residues. CDR3 in DNA: TGTGCCAGCAGCCTCGCACCGGGGTCAAACTCTGGAAACACCATATATTTT. It translates to CASSLAPGSNSGNTIYF.

The CDR3 sequence is CASSESPGQGAYEQYF. CDR3 in DNA: TGTGCCAGCAGTGAATCTCCCGGACAGGGGGCCTACGAGCAGTACTTC. The chain has TRBV6-1 and TRBJ2-7; 10 positions match TRBD1. V gave up 2 bases and J gave up 2 bases; unmatched junction bases: 6. The germline CDR1 and CDR2 sequences are MNHNS and SASEGT. The CDR3 sequence is 16 residues long.

The chain uses TRBV18 and TRBJ2-5, with 11 nucleotides matching TRBD2. Germline V gene sequence: CDR1 KGHSH, CDR2 LQKENI. With 0 bases clipped from V and 6 bases from J, the junction kept 3 bases outside the gene matches. CDR3 length: 15 amino acids. For the CDR3, the DNA is TGTGCCAGCTCACCACCGACTAGCGGGGTGAAGACCCAGTACTTC. This encodes CASSPPTSGVKTQYF.

This clone was seen ten or more times. The chain joins TRBV2 to TRBJ2-1, with 15 bases matching TRBD2. From germline, CDR1 is SNHLY and CDR2 FYNNEI. V lost 8 bases and J lost 7; bases outside the gene matches: 15. CDR3 length: 18 residues. Written as DNA, the CDR3 is TGTGCCAGCGAGGGGACTAGCGGGGGGCCTACTATGGGGAATGAGCAGTTCTTC. Protein product: CASEGTSGGPTMGNEQFF.

The genes are TRBV19 and TRBJ1-2; 7 bases line up with TRBD1. V lost 6 bases and J lost 2; bases outside the gene matches: 6. Germline values: CDR1 LNHDA, CDR2 SQIVND (reference sequence). The CDR3 has 14 amino acids. The CDR3 bases are TGTGCCAGTAGAAGGGGGCAGACCAACTATGGCTACACCTTC. Amino acids: CASRRGQTNYGYTF.